Listed below are T cell receptor beta chains from one sample, sequenced in a study of CD8 T cells in Susac syndrome. TCRdb reanalysed the immunoSEQ multiplex PCR reads using MiXCR and keeps one entry per CDR3 protein. The data show 95,000 to 150,000 distinct CDR3 sequences, with over 90% seen just once and about 0.3% held by the top ten. The sample consisted of CD8+ T cells from PBMCs. These TCRs come from a human donor with Susac syndrome. Both conserved end residues are part of each CDR3. D genes are given only for firm matches. Size is stated for part of the rows, as once, few or many counts, or as a class when the clone is expanded.

d_call | clone_size | j_call | v_call | cdr3_nt | cdr3_aa
. | . | TRBJ2-1 | TRBV29-1 | TGCAGCGTTGAAAGGTCGCTACTCGGAGGAATGTACAATGAGCAGTTCTTC | CSVERSLLGGMYNEQFF
. | . | TRBJ1-2 | TRBV9 | TGTGCCAGCAGCGGCTCGACAGGCTATGGCTACACCTTC | CASSGSTGYGYTF
TRBD2 | . | TRBJ2-1 | TRBV12-3/TRBV12-4 | TGTGCCAGCAGTGATACTAGCGGGGGCTACAATGAGCAGTTCTTC | CASSDTSGGYNEQFF
TRBD1 | . | TRBJ1-1 | TRBV29-1 | TGCAGCGTTGTCAGGGGGCTAAGGTCCGAAGCTTTCTTT | CSVVRGLRSEAFF
. | . | TRBJ1-2 | TRBV27 | TGTGCCAGCGGGAATAACTATGGCTACACCTTC | CASGNNYGYTF
TRBD1 | . | TRBJ1-3 | TRBV5-4 | TGTGCCAGCAGCAACACCGGGACAGGCATTGACACCATATATTTT | CASSNTGTGIDTIYF
TRBD1 | . | TRBJ2-3 | TRBV20-1 | TGCAGTGCAGCAACAGGGGGACGGGCAGATACGCAGTATTTT | CSAATGGRADTQYF
TRBD1 | . | TRBJ2-1 | TRBV7-9 | TGTGCCAGCAGCCCCGGACAGGGGAACTACAATGAGCAGTTCTTC | CASSPGQGNYNEQFF
. | . | TRBJ2-7 | TRBV20-1 | TGCAGTGCTACCGAGACATCCGGCTACGAGCAGTACTTC | CSATETSGYEQYF
TRBD1 | . | TRBJ2-7 | TRBV4-3 | TGCGCCAGCAGCCCCGACAGGGGGACCATCTACGAGCAGTACTTC | CASSPDRGTIYEQYF
. | . | TRBJ2-1 | TRBV5-1 | TGCGCCAGCAGCTTGGCCTACCCTGGGGGCTCCTACAATGAGCAGTTCTTC | CASSLAYPGGSYNEQFF
. | . | TRBJ1-6 | TRBV2 | TGTGCCAGCAGGGGTGGACAGATAATCCACTTT | CASRGGQIIHF
. | . | TRBJ1-2 | TRBV25-1 | TGTGCCAGCAGTTTCGGGACCCATGGCTACACCTTC | CASSFGTHGYTF
. | . | TRBJ1-1 | TRBV20-1 | TGCAGTGCTAGAAGCCTGACGGCACCCTTGAAAGCTTTCTTT | CSARSLTAPLKAFF
. | . | TRBJ1-2 | TRBV12-3/TRBV12-4 | TGTGCCAGCAGTTTAGCGCCAGCGGGCAGTCAAAGCTACACCTTC | CASSLAPAGSQSYTF
TRBD1 | few | TRBJ1-2 | TRBV14 | TGTGCCAGCAGCCTGGGGACAGGGGGCAACTATGGCTACACCTTC | CASSLGTGGNYGYTF
. | . | TRBJ1-1 | TRBV25-1 | TGTGCCAGCAGTGAATACCGGGGGCAACACACTGAAGCTTTCTTT | CASSEYRGQHTEAFF
. | . | TRBJ2-5 | TRBV11-1 | TGTGCCAGCAGCAGGGCCCCGGCCCAAGAGACCCAGTACTTC | CASSRAPAQETQYF
. | . | TRBJ2-7 | TRBV5-1 | TGCGCCAGCAGCTGGTCCTACGAGCAGTACTTC | CASSWSYEQYF
TRBD1 | . | TRBJ2-7 | TRBV13 | TGTGCCAGCAGCGTAAGACAGGGGGAGTACGAGCAGTACTTC | CASSVRQGEYEQYF
TRBD1 | . | TRBJ2-7 | TRBV6-1 | TGTGCCAGCCAGGGACAGCTACTGAGCTCCTACGAGCAGTACTTC | CASQGQLLSSYEQYF
TRBD1 | once | TRBJ2-1 | TRBV5-4 | TGTGCCAGCAGCTCCGGCGCCTTGTGGGACAGGTTCTTC | CASSSGALWDRFF
TRBD1 | few | TRBJ2-1 | TRBV2 | TGTGCCAGCTCCGGGACAGGGCCTTACAATGAGCAGTTCTTC | CASSGTGPYNEQFF
. | . | TRBJ2-1 | TRBV6-4 | TGTGCCAGCAGTGACTCCGGGACTTCTGAGCAGTTCTTC | CASSDSGTSEQFF
. | once | TRBJ2-5 | TRBV12-3/TRBV12-4 | TGTGCCAGCAGTTTTCCCAGTCTACCCCAGTACTTC | CASSFPSLPQYF
. | . | TRBJ1-5 | TRBV10-1 | TGCGCCGGAGGTCGAGAGGTCAAGCCCCAGCATTTT | CAGGREVKPQHF
TRBD2 | . | TRBJ2-1 | TRBV9 | TGTGCCAGCAGCCTCACTAGCGGGGACTACAATGAGCAGTTCTTC | CASSLTSGDYNEQFF